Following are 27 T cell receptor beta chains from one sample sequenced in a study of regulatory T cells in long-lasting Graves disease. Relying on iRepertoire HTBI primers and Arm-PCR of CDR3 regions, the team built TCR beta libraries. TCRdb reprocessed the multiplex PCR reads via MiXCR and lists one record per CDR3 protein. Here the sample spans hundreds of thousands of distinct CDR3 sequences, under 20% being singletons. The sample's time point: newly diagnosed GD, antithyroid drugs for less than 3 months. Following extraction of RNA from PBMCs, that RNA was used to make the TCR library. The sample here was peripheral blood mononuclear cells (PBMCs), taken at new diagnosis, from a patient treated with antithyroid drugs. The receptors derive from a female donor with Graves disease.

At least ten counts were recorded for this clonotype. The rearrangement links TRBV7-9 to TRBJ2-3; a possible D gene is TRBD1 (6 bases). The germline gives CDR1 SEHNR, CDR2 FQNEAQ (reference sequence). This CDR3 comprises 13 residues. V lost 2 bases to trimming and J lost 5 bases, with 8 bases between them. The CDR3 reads CASSLNREDTQYF. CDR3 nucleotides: TGTGCCAGCAGCTTAAACAGGGAAGATACGCAGTATTTT.

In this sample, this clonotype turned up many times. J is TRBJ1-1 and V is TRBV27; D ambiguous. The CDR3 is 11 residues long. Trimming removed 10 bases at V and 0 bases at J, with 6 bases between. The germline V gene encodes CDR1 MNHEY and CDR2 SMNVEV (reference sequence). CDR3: CATVMNTEAFF. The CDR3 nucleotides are TGTGCCACCGTCATGAACACTGAAGCTTTCTTT.

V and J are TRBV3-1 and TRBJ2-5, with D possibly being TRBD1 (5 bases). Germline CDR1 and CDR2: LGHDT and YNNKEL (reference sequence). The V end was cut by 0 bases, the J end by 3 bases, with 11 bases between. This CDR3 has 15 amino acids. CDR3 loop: CASSQDLQGEETQYF. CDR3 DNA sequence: TGTGCCAGCAGCCAAGATTTGCAGGGTGAAGAGACCCAGTACTTC.

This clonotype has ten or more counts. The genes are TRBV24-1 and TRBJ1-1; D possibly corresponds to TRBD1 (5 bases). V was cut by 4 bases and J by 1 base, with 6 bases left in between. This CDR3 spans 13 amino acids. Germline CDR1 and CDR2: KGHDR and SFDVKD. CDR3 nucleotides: TGTGCCACCAGTGAAGGGACGAACACTGAAGCTTTCTTT. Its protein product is CATSEGTNTEAFF.

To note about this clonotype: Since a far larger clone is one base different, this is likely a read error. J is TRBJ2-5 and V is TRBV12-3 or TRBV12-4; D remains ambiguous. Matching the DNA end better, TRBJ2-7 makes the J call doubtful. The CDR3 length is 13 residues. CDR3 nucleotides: TGTGCCAGCAGTTTAGAGGCTGCCCACGAGCAGTACTTC. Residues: CASSLEAAHEQYF.

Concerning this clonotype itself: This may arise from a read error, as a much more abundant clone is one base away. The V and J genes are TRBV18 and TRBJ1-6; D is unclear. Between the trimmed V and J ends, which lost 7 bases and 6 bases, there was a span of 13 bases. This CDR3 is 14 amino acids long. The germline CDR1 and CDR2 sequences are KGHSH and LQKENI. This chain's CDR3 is CASLPRESNSPLHF. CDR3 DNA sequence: TGTGCCAGCTTGCCCCGGGAGAGTAATTCACCCCTCCACTTT.

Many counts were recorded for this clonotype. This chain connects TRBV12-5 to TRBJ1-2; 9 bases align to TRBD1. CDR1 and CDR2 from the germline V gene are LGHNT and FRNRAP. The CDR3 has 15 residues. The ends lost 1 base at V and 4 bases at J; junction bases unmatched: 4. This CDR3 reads CASGLDRGRFYGYTF. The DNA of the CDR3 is TGTGCTAGTGGTTTGGACAGGGGGCGTTTCTATGGCTACACCTTC.

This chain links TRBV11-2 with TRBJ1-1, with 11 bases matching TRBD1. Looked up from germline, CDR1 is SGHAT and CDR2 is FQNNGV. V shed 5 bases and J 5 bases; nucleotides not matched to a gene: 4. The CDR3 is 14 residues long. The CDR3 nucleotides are TGTGCCAGCAGCACCGGGACAGGGGGGACTGAAGCTTTCTTT. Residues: CASSTGTGGTEAFF.

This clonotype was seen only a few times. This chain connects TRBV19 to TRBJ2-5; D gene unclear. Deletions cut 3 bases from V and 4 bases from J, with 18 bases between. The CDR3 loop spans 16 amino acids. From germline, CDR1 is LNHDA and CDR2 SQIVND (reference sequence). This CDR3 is CASSILGPSSLETQYF. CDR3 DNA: TGTGCCAGTAGTATCCTAGGACCATCCTCGTTAGAGACCCAGTACTTC.

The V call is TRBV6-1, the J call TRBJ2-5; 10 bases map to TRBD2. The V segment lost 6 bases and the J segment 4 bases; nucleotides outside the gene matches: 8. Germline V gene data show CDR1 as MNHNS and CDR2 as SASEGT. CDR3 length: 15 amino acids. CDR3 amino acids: CASSSLTSGLETQYF. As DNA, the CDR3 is TGTGCCAGCAGCTCTTTGACTAGCGGGTTAGAGACCCAGTACTTC.

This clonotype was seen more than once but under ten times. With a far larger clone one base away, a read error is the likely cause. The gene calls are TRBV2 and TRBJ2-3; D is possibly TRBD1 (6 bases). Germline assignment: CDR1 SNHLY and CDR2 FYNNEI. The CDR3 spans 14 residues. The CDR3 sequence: CASSWDKREETRYF. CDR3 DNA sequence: TGTGCCAGCAGTTGGGACAAAAGAGAAGAGACCCGGTACTTC.

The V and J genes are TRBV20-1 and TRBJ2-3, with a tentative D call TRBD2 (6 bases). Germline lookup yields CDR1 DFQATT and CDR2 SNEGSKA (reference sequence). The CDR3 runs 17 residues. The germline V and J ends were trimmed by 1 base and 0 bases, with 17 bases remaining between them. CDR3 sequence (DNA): TGCAGTGCTAGAGCAACCCCGGAGGGCCGAAGCACAGATACGCAGTATTTT. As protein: CSARATPEGRSTDTQYF.

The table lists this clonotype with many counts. DNA for the CDR3: TGTGCCAGCAGTTTTATCACAGGGTCTCTCGAGCAGTACTTC. Protein sequence: CASSFITGSLEQYF. The rearrangement links TRBV28 to TRBJ2-7; D is possibly TRBD1 (6 bases). Germline CDR1 reads MDHEN; CDR2 reads SYDVKM. This CDR3 contains 14 residues. V was pared by 3 bases and J by 6 bases, with 15 bases between.

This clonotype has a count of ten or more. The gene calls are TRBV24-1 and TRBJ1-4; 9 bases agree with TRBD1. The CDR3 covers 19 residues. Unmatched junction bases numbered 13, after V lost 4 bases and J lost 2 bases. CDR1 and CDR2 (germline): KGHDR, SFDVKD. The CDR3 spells CATSDLRWDRDATNEKLFF. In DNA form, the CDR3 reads TGTGCCACCAGTGACCTCAGATGGGACAGGGACGCGACTAATGAAAAACTGTTTTTT.

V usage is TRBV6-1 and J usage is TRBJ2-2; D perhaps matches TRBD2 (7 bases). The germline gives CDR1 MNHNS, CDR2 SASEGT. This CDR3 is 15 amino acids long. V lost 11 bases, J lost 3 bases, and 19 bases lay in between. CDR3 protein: CAGRGGSGYTGELFF. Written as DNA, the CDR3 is TGTGCCGGAAGGGGGGGTAGCGGGTACACCGGGGAGCTGTTTTTT.

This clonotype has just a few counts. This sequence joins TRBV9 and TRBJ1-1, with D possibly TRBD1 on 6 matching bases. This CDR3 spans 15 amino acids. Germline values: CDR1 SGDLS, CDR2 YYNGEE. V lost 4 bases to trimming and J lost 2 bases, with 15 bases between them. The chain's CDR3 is CASSLYQGSNTEAFF. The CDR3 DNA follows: TGTGCCAGCAGCCTCTACCAGGGGTCAAACACTGAAGCTTTCTTT. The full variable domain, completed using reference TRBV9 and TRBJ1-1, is DSGVTQTPKHLITATGQRVTLRCSPRSGDLSVYWYQQSLDQGLQFLIQYYNGEERAKGNILERFSAQQFPDLHSELNLSSLELGDSALYFCASSLYQGSNTEAFFGQGTRLTVV.

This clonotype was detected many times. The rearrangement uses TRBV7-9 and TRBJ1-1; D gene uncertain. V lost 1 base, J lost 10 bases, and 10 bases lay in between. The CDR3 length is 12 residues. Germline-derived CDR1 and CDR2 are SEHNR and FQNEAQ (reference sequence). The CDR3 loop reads CASSLDFYGAFF. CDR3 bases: TGTGCCAGCAGCTTAGATTTCTATGGAGCTTTCTTT.

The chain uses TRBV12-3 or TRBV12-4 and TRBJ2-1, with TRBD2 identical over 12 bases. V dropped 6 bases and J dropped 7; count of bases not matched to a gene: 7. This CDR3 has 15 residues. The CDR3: CASRTGTSGYNEQFF. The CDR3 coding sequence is TGTGCCAGCAGAACCGGGACTAGCGGGTATAATGAGCAGTTCTTC.

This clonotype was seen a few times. In DNA form, the CDR3 reads TGCGCCAGCAGCCGATCCGTGGGACAGGGGGGGTCCGGGGAGCTGTTTTTT. The encoded protein is CASSRSVGQGGSGELFF. J is TRBJ2-2 and V is TRBV4-1; TRBD1 matches 11 bases. Germline values: CDR1 MGHRA, CDR2 YSYEKL. The CDR3 has 17 residues. V lost 4 bases to trimming and J lost 6 bases; unmatched junction nucleotides: 10.

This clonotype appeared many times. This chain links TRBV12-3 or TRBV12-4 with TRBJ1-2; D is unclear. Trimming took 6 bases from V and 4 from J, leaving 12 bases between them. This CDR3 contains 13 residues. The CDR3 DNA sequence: TGTGCCAGCAGCCACGGGTCGTTCTATGGCTACACCTTC. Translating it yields CASSHGSFYGYTF.

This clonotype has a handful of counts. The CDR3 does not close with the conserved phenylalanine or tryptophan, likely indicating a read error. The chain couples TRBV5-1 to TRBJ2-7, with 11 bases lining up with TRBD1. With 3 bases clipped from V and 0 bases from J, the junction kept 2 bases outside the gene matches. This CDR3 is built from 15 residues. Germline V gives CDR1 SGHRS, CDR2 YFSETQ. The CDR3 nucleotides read TGCGCCAGCAGCTCGGGACAGGGGGTCTCCTACGAGCAGTACTCC. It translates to CASSSGQGVSYEQYS.

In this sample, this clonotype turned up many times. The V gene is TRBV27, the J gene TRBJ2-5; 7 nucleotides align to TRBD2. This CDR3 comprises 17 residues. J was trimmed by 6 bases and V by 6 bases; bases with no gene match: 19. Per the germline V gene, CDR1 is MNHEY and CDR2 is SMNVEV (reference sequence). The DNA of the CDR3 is TGTGCCAGCAGATCGGCATGGAAGGGCGGGAGTGAAAAGACCCAGTACTTC. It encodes CASRSAWKGGSEKTQYF.

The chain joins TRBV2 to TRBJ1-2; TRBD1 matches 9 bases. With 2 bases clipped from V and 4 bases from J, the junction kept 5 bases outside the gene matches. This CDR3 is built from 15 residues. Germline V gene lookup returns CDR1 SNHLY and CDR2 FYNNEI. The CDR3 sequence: CASSENGQGIYGYTF. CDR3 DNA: TGTGCCAGCAGTGAAAACGGACAGGGGATCTATGGCTACACCTTC.

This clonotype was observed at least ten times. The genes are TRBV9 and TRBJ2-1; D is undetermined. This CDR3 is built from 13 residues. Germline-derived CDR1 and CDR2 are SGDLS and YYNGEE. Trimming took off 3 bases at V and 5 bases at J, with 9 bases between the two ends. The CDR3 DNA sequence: TGTGCCAGCAGCGGTGGCGGCCACAATGAGCAGTTCTTC. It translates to CASSGGGHNEQFF.

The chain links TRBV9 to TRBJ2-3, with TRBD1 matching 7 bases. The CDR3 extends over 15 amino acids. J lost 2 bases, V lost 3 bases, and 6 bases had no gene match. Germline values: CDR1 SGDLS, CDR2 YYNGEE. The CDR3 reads CASSGQGVNTDTQYF. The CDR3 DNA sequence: TGTGCCAGCAGCGGACAGGGCGTGAACACAGATACGCAGTATTTT.

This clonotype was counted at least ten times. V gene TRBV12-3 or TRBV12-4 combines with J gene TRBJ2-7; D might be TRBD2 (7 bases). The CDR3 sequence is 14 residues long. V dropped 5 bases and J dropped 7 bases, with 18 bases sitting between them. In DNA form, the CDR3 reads TGTGCCAGCAGTGGCCACAGGGTGCGGGGGGAGCAGTACTTC. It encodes CASSGHRVRGEQYF.

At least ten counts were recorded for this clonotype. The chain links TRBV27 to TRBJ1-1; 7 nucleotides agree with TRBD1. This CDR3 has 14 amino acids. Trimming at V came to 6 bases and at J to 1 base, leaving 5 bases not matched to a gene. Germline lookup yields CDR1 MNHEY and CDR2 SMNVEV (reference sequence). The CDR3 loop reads CASRPRQGNTEAFF. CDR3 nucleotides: TGTGCCAGCAGGCCGAGACAGGGGAACACTGAAGCTTTCTTT.